This T cell receptor (beta chain) stems from a study of Ad26.COV2.S vaccination and SARS-CoV-2 variants. CDR1 SNHLY and CDR2 FYNNEI come from the germline V gene. The CDR3 loop spans 12 amino acids. V was cut by 7 bases and J by 6 bases, with 10 bases left in between. Treatment here: roughly 19 received Ad26.COV2.S at low or high dose, single or two shots; five or six received placebo; per-sample allocation not given. Samples analyzed were those drawn on day 63 after the first vaccine or placebo injection. Repertoires were generated with immunoSEQ multiplex PCR, while TCRdb's copy carries only in-frame clones and drops some. The sample consists of more than 300,000 clones, approximately 86% of them appearing once.

The chain is built from TRBV2 and TRBJ1-5; D gene ambiguous. The source was peripheral blood, collected in a trial of Ad26.COV2.S vaccine versus placebo. The TCR sequence derives from a person aged 18-60 years who received the Ad26.COV2.S COVID-19 vaccine or a placebo. The CDR3 spells CASTGPGQPQHF. Here the CDR3 DNA reads TGTGCCAGCACCGGGCCGGGTCAGCCCCAGCATTTT.